These 17 T cell receptor beta chains were sequenced from one sample in a study of T cells in localized non-small cell lung cancer. TCRdb's table, derived via immunoSEQ multiplex PCR, lists solely in-frame clones and lacks some. Of roughly 27,000 clones in the sample, around 93% were seen once. Material: peripheral blood mononuclear cells, obtained before any cancer treatment. Receptors were obtained from a woman aged 35-75 years with stage III lung adenocarcinoma.

The V gene is TRBV9, the J gene TRBJ2-1; D is unresolved. Looked up from germline, CDR1 is SGDLS and CDR2 is YYNGEE. The V and J ends lost 6 bases and 0 bases respectively, with 10 bases between them. The CDR3 has 14 amino acids. The CDR3 region is CASNLGDSYNEQFF. Written as DNA, the CDR3 is TGTGCCAGCAACCTAGGAGACTCCTACAATGAGCAGTTCTTC.

The chain carries TRBV9 and TRBJ2-1; D is possibly TRBD1 (5 bases). Trimming left V 0 bases short and J 3 bases short, with 13 bases between. Germline lookup yields CDR1 SGDLS and CDR2 YYNGEE. The CDR3 is 16 amino acids. CDR3 coding DNA: TGTGCCAGCAGCGTAGCTGGCCAAACAGGCTACAATGAGCAGTTCTTC. This gives the protein CASSVAGQTGYNEQFF.

This chain joins TRBV30 and TRBJ2-7, with 10 bases aligning to TRBD1. With 7 bases clipped from V and 3 bases from J, the junction kept 6 bases outside the gene matches. The germline V gene has CDR1 GTSNPN and CDR2 SVGIG (reference sequence). The CDR3 is 13 residues long. As DNA, the CDR3 is TGTGCCTACCGGACAGGGGGTTTCTACGAGCAGTACTTC. Its protein is CAYRTGGFYEQYF.

The chain couples TRBV5-1 to TRBJ2-7, with no clear D. V dropped 0 bases and J dropped 0 bases, with 7 bases sitting between them. The length of the CDR3 is 14 residues. The germline CDR1 and CDR2 sequences are SGHRS and YFSETQ. The CDR3 nucleotides are TGCGCCAGCAGCTTGGTGGAGAGCTCCTACGAGCAGTACTTC. Translating gives CASSLVESSYEQYF.

V is TRBV4-2 and J is TRBJ2-5; TRBD2 agrees at 7 bases. The junction had 3 bases not matched to a gene; V was cut back by 0 bases and J by 2 bases. This CDR3 has 15 amino acids. Germline V gene lookup returns CDR1 LGHNA and CDR2 YNFKEQ. The CDR3 here is CASSQDWEGQETQYF. As DNA, the CDR3 is TGTGCCAGCAGCCAAGATTGGGAGGGTCAAGAGACCCAGTACTTC.

The gene calls are TRBV30 and TRBJ1-2, with D possibly matching TRBD1 (6 bases). The V end lost 2 bases, the J end lost 8 bases, and 15 bases lay between the germline ends. CDR3 length: 13 residues. Germline V gene data show CDR1 as GTSNPN and CDR2 as SVGIG (reference sequence). The CDR3 loop reads CAWSPTGQSGYTF. The CDR3 DNA is TGTGCCTGGAGTCCAACAGGGCAGAGCGGCTACACCTTC. The full variable domain, in which reference TRBV30 and TRBJ1-2 provide the parts outside the CDR3, is SQTIHQWPATLVQPVGSPLSLECTVEGTSNPNLYWYRQAAGRGLQLLFYSVGIGQISSEVPQNLSASRPQDRQFILSSKKLLLSDSGFYLCAWSPTGQSGYTFGSGTRLTVV.

The rearrangement links TRBV5-4 to TRBJ2-1; TRBD2 aligns across 10 bases. Germline trimming cut 0 bases from V and 0 bases from J; bases unmatched to any gene: 3. CDR1 is SGHNT and CDR2 is YYREEE in the germline V gene (reference sequence). CDR3 size: 17 residues. CDR3 protein: CASSLGASGGSYNEQFF. The CDR3 DNA is TGTGCCAGCAGCTTGGGGGCTAGCGGGGGCTCCTACAATGAGCAGTTCTTC.

The chain carries TRBV28 and TRBJ2-5, with TRBD2 matching 11 bases. The length of the CDR3 is 15 residues. CDR1 and CDR2 from the germline V gene are MDHEN and SYDVKM. The V gene end was trimmed by 10 bases and the J gene end by 1 base; junction bases not matched to a gene: 8. The CDR3 reads CATRGTSGFQETQYF. The CDR3, as DNA: TGTGCCACCAGGGGGACTAGCGGCTTCCAAGAGACCCAGTACTTC.

The count of this clone is one. The genes are TRBV18 and TRBJ2-3; 7 bases map to TRBD2. The CDR3 spans 15 residues. The junction had 6 bases not matched to a gene; V was cut back by 6 bases and J by 0 bases. Germline CDR1 reads KGHSH; CDR2 reads LQKENI. The CDR3 sequence: CASSTLAVSTDTQYF. CDR3 bases: TGTGCCAGCTCTACCCTAGCGGTAAGCACAGATACGCAGTATTTT.

The gene calls are TRBV6-4 and TRBJ1-1; 10 bases are a match to TRBD1. V lost 6 bases to trimming and J lost 4 bases; unmatched junction nucleotides: 5. In germline, CDR1 is MRHNA, CDR2 SNTAGT. This CDR3 is built from 14 residues. The CDR3 sequence: CASRTGGSGTEAFF. The DNA for the CDR3 is TGTGCCAGCAGGACAGGGGGCAGCGGCACTGAAGCTTTCTTT.

V usage is TRBV28 and J usage is TRBJ2-1, with 14 bases matching TRBD2. Germline V gives CDR1 MDHEN, CDR2 SYDVKM. The CDR3 is 17 amino acids. Germline trimming cut 7 bases from V and 5 bases from J; bases unmatched to any gene: 10. In nucleotides, the CDR3 is TGTGCCAGCACCCGGACTAGCGGGAGGTTAGTAAACAATGAGCAGTTCTTC. Its translation is CASTRTSGRLVNNEQFF.

The rearrangement links TRBV11-2 to TRBJ2-1; TRBD2 aligns across 12 bases. Unmatched junction bases numbered 7, after V lost 2 bases and J lost 8 bases. This CDR3 has 16 residues. Per the germline V gene, CDR1 is SGHAT and CDR2 is FQNNGV. The CDR3 coding sequence is TGTGCCAGCAGCTTAAGGCCTAGCGGGGGGGGTCATGAGCAGTTCTTC. Its protein product is CASSLRPSGGGHEQFF.

The rearrangement uses TRBV4-1 and TRBJ1-3; D is perhaps TRBD1 (5 bases). Trimming removed 4 bases from V and 0 bases from J, with 19 bases in between. The CDR3 consists of 18 residues. Germline loops: CDR1 MGHRA, CDR2 YSYEKL. The CDR3 DNA reads TGCGCCAGCAGCCTGCTGGCTGGGGCGGCCCTCTCTGGAAACACCATATATTTT. Translation: CASSLLAGAALSGNTIYF.

This sequence joins TRBV9 and TRBJ1-2, with D maybe TRBD1 (6 bases). The CDR3 has 17 amino acids. Deletions cut 3 bases from V and 3 bases from J, with 21 bases between. CDR1 is SGDLS, CDR2 YYNGEE, per germline. The CDR3 is CASSEPRQAPGDYGYTF. The CDR3 DNA reads TGTGCCAGCAGCGAGCCTCGACAGGCTCCGGGGGACTATGGCTACACCTTC.

The rearrangement links TRBV4-1 to TRBJ1-5, with D perhaps matching TRBD1 (5 bases). Germline V gene sequence: CDR1 MGHRA, CDR2 YSYEKL. This CDR3 contains 16 residues. Trimming took off 0 bases at V and 7 bases at J, with 16 bases between the two ends. The chain's CDR3 is CASSQDGPGVWQPQHF. CDR3 nucleotide sequence: TGCGCCAGCAGCCAAGATGGGCCGGGGGTATGGCAGCCCCAGCATTTT.

This chain connects TRBV5-4 to TRBJ1-5, with unresolved D. Trimming took 0 bases from V and 4 from J, leaving 5 bases between them. The CDR3 is made up of 13 amino acids. CDR1 SGHNT and CDR2 YYREEE come from the germline V gene (reference sequence). DNA for the CDR3: TGTGCCAGCAGCTTGGGGGATAATCAGCCCCAGCATTTT. Protein: CASSLGDNQPQHF.

The chain is built from TRBV9 and TRBJ1-1; D gene ambiguous. V shed 0 bases and J shed 0 bases, with 6 bases lying between them. Germline V gives CDR1 SGDLS, CDR2 YYNGEE. This CDR3 has 14 residues. DNA for the CDR3: TGTGCCAGCAGCGTAGGGCTCCTGAACACTGAAGCTTTCTTT. Protein product: CASSVGLLNTEAFF.